Presented here are 27 T cell receptor beta chains from one specimen sequenced in a study of blood T cell repertoires in COVID-19. Using immunoSEQ multiplex PCR, the repertoire was profiled, and TCRdb retains in-frame clones only, with some absent. Here the sample spans 20,000 to 25,000 clones, approximately 81% being singletons. Sequencing used peripheral blood. The receptors come from a man aged 35 to 55 with acute or convalescent COVID-19.

J is TRBJ1-2 and V is TRBV6-5; D unclear. Per germline, CDR1 MNHEY and CDR2 SVGAGI. The CDR3 spans 14 residues. Trimming cost V 2 bases and J 4 bases, with 11 bases left between them. This chain's CDR3 is CASSYVPGSYGYTF. Here the CDR3 DNA reads TGTGCCAGCAGTTACGTGCCGGGGAGCTATGGCTACACCTTC.

The chain carries TRBV6-1 and TRBJ1-5, with D hard to call. The V end was cut by 2 bases, the J end by 4 bases, with 12 bases between. Germline assignment: CDR1 MNHNS and CDR2 SASEGT. The CDR3 contains 15 residues. The DNA of the CDR3 is TGTGCCAGCAGTGAAATGGCAGAATCGAATCAGCCCCAGCATTTT. This gives the protein CASSEMAESNQPQHF.

This sequence joins TRBV30 and TRBJ1-6; 8 nucleotides line up with TRBD1. Trimming at V came to 8 bases and at J to 10 bases, leaving 10 bases not matched to a gene. The CDR3 extends over 13 amino acids. Germline V CDR1 and CDR2: GTSNPN, SVGIG (reference sequence). The CDR3 DNA follows: TGTGCCCACTCCGGGACAGGAGGATCACCCCTCCACTTT. Its translation is CAHSGTGGSPLHF.

This clone was observed a few times. The chain carries TRBV30 and TRBJ2-1, with 10 bases aligning to TRBD2. The V and J ends lost 1 base and 3 bases, in that order; junction bases with no gene match: 12. Germline CDR1 GTSNPN, CDR2 SVGIG (reference sequence). This CDR3 has 18 residues. The CDR3 DNA reads TGTGCCTGGAGTGGGTTAGCGGGAGGCCAAGGGAGCTACAATGAGCAGTTCTTC. Translated: CAWSGLAGGQGSYNEQFF.

This chain joins TRBV3-1 (or the pseudogene TRBV3-2) and TRBJ1-2; TRBD1 aligns across 12 bases. J lost 6 bases, V lost 5 bases, and 13 bases had no gene match. The CDR3 runs 17 residues. Germline V gene data show CDR1 as LGHDT and CDR2 as YNNKEL (reference sequence). CDR3 sequence reads: CASSDPAAGTGGDGYTF. The CDR3 DNA reads as TGTGCCAGCAGCGACCCGGCGGCCGGGACAGGGGGCGATGGCTACACCTTC.

This sequence joins TRBV6-2 or TRBV6-3 and TRBJ1-5; the match to TRBD1 covers 7 bases. CDR3 length: 15 amino acids. V lost 5 bases to trimming and J lost 3 bases; unmatched junction nucleotides: 7. Germline assignment: CDR1 MNHEY and CDR2 SVGEGT. CDR3 amino acids: CASSPWTGHNQPQHF. The DNA of the CDR3 is TGTGCCAGCAGTCCGTGGACAGGCCACAATCAGCCCCAGCATTTT.

The chain recombines TRBV5-1 with TRBJ1-4, with 7 bases matching TRBD1. V shed 0 bases and J 8 bases; nucleotides not matched to a gene: 7. The CDR3 consists of 15 residues. Germline V gene lookup returns CDR1 SGHRS and CDR2 YFSETQ. The CDR3 region is CASSLAAGGGEKLFF. As DNA, the CDR3 is TGCGCCAGCAGCTTGGCGGCAGGGGGTGGCGAAAAACTGTTTTTT.

V is TRBV7-9 and J is TRBJ2-1; a weak D match, TRBD2 (5 bases). Per germline, CDR1 SEHNR and CDR2 FQNEAQ (reference sequence). The length of the CDR3 is 18 residues. V was trimmed by 4 bases and J by 0 bases, leaving 19 bases between them. The CDR3 sequence: CASSSPRYRELSYNEQFF. The CDR3 bases are TGTGCCAGCAGCTCGCCTCGATACCGGGAACTCTCCTACAATGAGCAGTTCTTC.

The chain combines TRBV29-1 with TRBJ1-2; D perhaps matches TRBD1 (5 bases). The germline V gene encodes CDR1 SQVTM and CDR2 ANQGSEA. The V end lost 3 bases, the J end lost 5 bases, and 19 bases lay between the germline ends. This CDR3 spans 15 amino acids. CDR3 nucleotide sequence: TGCAGCGTTGAGGGGGGAGGGACGGTGGATTATGGCTACACCTTC. Its translation: CSVEGGGTVDYGYTF.

The chain combines TRBV27 with TRBJ2-3; possible D gene TRBD2, 6 bases. Per germline, CDR1 MNHEY and CDR2 SMNVEV (reference sequence). CDR3 length equals 14 residues. The V gene lost 4 bases and the J gene lost 4 bases, with 12 bases spanning the gap. The CDR3 coding sequence is TGTGCCAGCAGTTACGGGGGACTGTCAGATACGCAGTATTTT. Its protein product is CASSYGGLSDTQYF.

The V call is TRBV10-3, the J call TRBJ1-2; 9 nucleotides agree with TRBD1. The germline gives CDR1 ENHRY, CDR2 SYGVKD. Germline trimming cut 6 bases from V and 4 bases from J; bases unmatched to any gene: 6. The CDR3 runs 14 residues. Here the CDR3 reads CAIRGTGRSYGYTF. In nucleotides, the CDR3 is TGTGCCATCAGGGGGACAGGGCGAAGCTATGGCTACACCTTC.

The chain couples TRBV3-1 (or the pseudogene TRBV3-2) to TRBJ1-1, with 8 positions matching TRBD1. The V gene end was trimmed by 4 bases and the J gene end by 2 bases; junction bases not matched to a gene: 6. Per germline, CDR1 LGHDT and CDR2 YNNKEL (reference sequence). The CDR3 has 15 residues. CDR3 nucleotide sequence: TGTGCCAGCAGCCTCCGGACAGGGCGAAACACTGAAGCTTTCTTT. It yields the protein CASSLRTGRNTEAFF.

This clone was seen once. The chain has TRBV6-2 or TRBV6-3 and TRBJ1-2; D not certain. Trimming pared 2 bases from V and 1 base from J, leaving 8 bases between. Germline V lookup: CDR1 MNHEY, CDR2 SVGEGT. The CDR3 totals 14 residues. The DNA of the CDR3 is TGTGCCAGCAGTTACGGACTACTTAACTATGGCTACACCTTC. This encodes CASSYGLLNYGYTF.

DNA of the CDR3: TGTGCCAGCAGTGAAGCTCATTGGACAGTGGACTACGAGCAGTACTTC. Protein product: CASSEAHWTVDYEQYF. The gene calls are TRBV6-1 and TRBJ2-7; D is possibly TRBD1 (6 bases). V gave up 0 bases and J gave up 3 bases, with 15 bases separating them. The CDR3 is made up of 16 amino acids. Germline-derived CDR1 and CDR2 are MNHNS and SASEGT.

This rearrangement joins TRBV6-2 or TRBV6-3 to TRBJ2-7; 7 bases agree with TRBD1. Germline trimming cut 3 bases from V and 7 bases from J; bases unmatched to any gene: 15. Germline V gene data show CDR1 as MNHEY and CDR2 as SVGEGT. There are 16 residues in the CDR3. The CDR3 loop is CASSYSLTGRYGEQYF. CDR3 in DNA: TGTGCCAGCAGTTATAGCCTGACAGGGCGTTACGGGGAGCAGTACTTC.

The CDR3 DNA sequence: TGTGCCAGCAGTGAAGGGCCCAGCGGGAGGGCCCGAACCGGGGAGCTGTTTTTT. It codes for CASSEGPSGRARTGELFF. V usage is TRBV2 and J usage is TRBJ2-2; 10 nucleotides line up with TRBD2. Trimming cost V 1 base and J 5 bases; bases outside gene matches: 10. CDR3 length: 18 residues. CDR1 is SNHLY and CDR2 is FYNNEI in the germline V gene.

This clone has a single count. The chain joins TRBV2 to TRBJ2-6, with TRBD2 identical over 7 bases. The CDR3 covers 15 residues. Unmatched junction bases numbered 6, after V lost 10 bases and J lost 0 bases. Germline V gives CDR1 SNHLY, CDR2 FYNNEI. The CDR3 nucleotides read TGTGCCACCGTCCGGGGGGTCTCTGGGGCCAACGTCCTGACTTTC. This encodes CATVRGVSGANVLTF. The full variable domain, with the rest looked up from reference TRBV2 and TRBJ2-6, is EPEVTQTPSHQVTQMGQEVILRCVPISNHLYFYWYRQILGQKVEFLVSFYNNEISEKSEIFDDQFSVERPDGSNFTLKIRSTKLEDSAMYFCATVRGVSGANVLTFGAGSRLTVL.

This chain uses TRBV30 with TRBJ1-3; no reliable D call. The V gene lost 3 bases and the J gene lost 0 bases, with 9 bases spanning the gap. The germline V gene has CDR1 GTSNPN and CDR2 SVGIG (reference sequence). This CDR3 comprises 14 residues. DNA of the CDR3: TGTGCCTGGAGGCGATTAATCTCTGGAAACACCATATATTTT. Translated, it gives CAWRRLISGNTIYF.

The chain links TRBV4-2 to TRBJ1-4; D gene ambiguous. The CDR3 is 18 amino acids. Trimming stripped 3 bases from V and 0 bases from J, with 17 bases between. CDR1 LGHNA and CDR2 YNFKEQ come from the germline V gene. As DNA, the CDR3 is TGTGCCAGCAGCCAGGTGGGGAGACTCACAACAACTAATGAAAAACTGTTTTTT. This gives the protein CASSQVGRLTTTNEKLFF.

This chain uses TRBV27 with TRBJ1-1; TRBD1 might be the D (5 bases). Trimming shortened V by 7 bases and J by 4 bases, and 19 bases separated the two germline ends. The CDR3 consists of 15 residues. Germline assignment: CDR1 MNHEY and CDR2 SMNVEV (reference sequence). The CDR3, as DNA: TGTGCCAGCACCAGGCAGGGCACAGTGGGCACTGAAGCTTTCTTT. It yields the protein CASTRQGTVGTEAFF.

CDR3 nucleotides: TGTGCCAGCGGCGGGGCAGTCTATGGCTACACCTTC. Its translation is CASGGAVYGYTF. V gene TRBV2 combines with J gene TRBJ1-2; a possible D gene is TRBD1 (5 bases). Germline-derived CDR1 and CDR2 are SNHLY and FYNNEI. Trimming removed 8 bases at V and 4 bases at J, with 11 bases between. The CDR3 spans 12 residues.

V is TRBV5-6 and J is TRBJ1-3, with TRBD1 identical over 7 bases. CDR1 and CDR2 from the germline V gene are SGHDT and YYEEEE. The CDR3 loop spans 17 amino acids. Germline trimming cut 3 bases from V and 1 base from J; bases unmatched to any gene: 10. CDR3 in DNA: TGTGCCAGCAGCTCGGGACAGCTGCGGCTTTCTGGAAACACCATATATTTT. Its protein product is CASSSGQLRLSGNTIYF.

The rearrangement links TRBV5-5 to TRBJ1-4; TRBD1 aligns across 11 bases. The V gene end was trimmed by 3 bases and the J gene end by 8 bases; junction bases not matched to a gene: 6. Germline-derived CDR1 and CDR2 are SGHKS and YYEKEE (reference sequence). The CDR3 has 15 residues. The CDR3 loop reads CASSYGQGALEKLFF. The CDR3 DNA follows: TGTGCCAGCAGCTACGGACAGGGGGCATTGGAAAAACTGTTTTTT.

The chain recombines TRBV5-1 with TRBJ2-1, with 9 positions matching TRBD2. The CDR3 sequence is 16 residues long. CDR1 and CDR2 (germline): SGHRS, YFSETQ. J gave up 1 base and V 7 bases, and 9 bases lay outside the gene matches. For the CDR3, the DNA is TGCGCCAGCTTCTCGGGGCTAGCGGGATCCTACAATGAGCAGTTCTTC. This translates into CASFSGLAGSYNEQFF. The full variable domain, with the rest looked up from reference TRBV5-1 and TRBJ2-1, is KAGVTQTPRYLIKTRGQQVTLSCSPISGHRSVSWYQQTPGQGLQFLFEYFSETQRNKGNFPGRFSGRQFSNSRSEMNVSTLELGDSALYLCASFSGLAGSYNEQFFGPGTRLTVL.

The genes are TRBV19 and TRBJ2-3; 8 nucleotides align to TRBD1. With V trimmed by 3 bases and J by 3 bases, 5 bases remained unmatched. Germline assignment: CDR1 LNHDA and CDR2 SQIVND (reference sequence). The CDR3 is 15 amino acids. CDR3 in amino acids: CASSMWTGQTDTQYF. Written as DNA, the CDR3 is TGTGCCAGTAGTATGTGGACAGGGCAGACAGATACGCAGTATTTT.

The table lists this clone with a count of one. V and J are TRBV6-5 and TRBJ1-4; perhaps TRBD1 as D (5 bases). This CDR3 contains 15 residues. The germline V and J ends were trimmed by 0 bases and 0 bases, with 5 bases remaining between them. Germline-derived CDR1 and CDR2 are MNHEY and SVGAGI. CDR3 amino acids: CASSYSGPTNEKLFF. The CDR3 DNA is TGTGCCAGCAGTTACTCGGGGCCAACTAATGAAAAACTGTTTTTT.

V and J are TRBV18 and TRBJ1-4; D perhaps matches TRBD1 (6 bases). The CDR3 extends over 15 amino acids. The germline V gene encodes CDR1 KGHSH and CDR2 LQKENI. Trimming took off 3 bases at V and 5 bases at J, with 13 bases between the two ends. The CDR3 nucleotides read TGTGCCAGCTCACCGCAGACAGGAACAAATGAAAAACTGTTTTTT. This gives the protein CASSPQTGTNEKLFF. The whole variable domain, filled in from reference TRBV18 and TRBJ1-4, reads NAGVMQNPRHLVRRRGQEARLRCSPMKGHSHVYWYRQLPEEGLKFMVYLQKENIIDESGMPKERFSAEFPKEGPSILRIQQVVRGDSAAYFCASSPQTGTNEKLFFGSGTQLSVL.